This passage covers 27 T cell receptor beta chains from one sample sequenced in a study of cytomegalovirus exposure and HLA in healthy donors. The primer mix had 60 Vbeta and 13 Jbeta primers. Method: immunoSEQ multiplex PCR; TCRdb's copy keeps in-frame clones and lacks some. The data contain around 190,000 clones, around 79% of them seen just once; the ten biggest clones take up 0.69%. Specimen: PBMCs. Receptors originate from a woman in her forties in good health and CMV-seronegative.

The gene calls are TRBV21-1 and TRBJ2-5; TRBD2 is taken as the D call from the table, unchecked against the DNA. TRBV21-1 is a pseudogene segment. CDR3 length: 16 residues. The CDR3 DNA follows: TGTGCCAGCAGCTCACGGACTAGCGGGGAACAAGAGACCCAGTACTTC. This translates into CASSSRTSGEQETQYF.

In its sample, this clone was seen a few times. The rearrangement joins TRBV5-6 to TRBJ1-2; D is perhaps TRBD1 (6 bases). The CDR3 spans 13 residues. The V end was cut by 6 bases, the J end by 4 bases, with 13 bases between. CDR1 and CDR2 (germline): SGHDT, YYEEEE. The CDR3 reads CASINRVTYGYTF. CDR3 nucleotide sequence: TGTGCCAGCATTAACAGGGTGACCTATGGCTACACCTTC.

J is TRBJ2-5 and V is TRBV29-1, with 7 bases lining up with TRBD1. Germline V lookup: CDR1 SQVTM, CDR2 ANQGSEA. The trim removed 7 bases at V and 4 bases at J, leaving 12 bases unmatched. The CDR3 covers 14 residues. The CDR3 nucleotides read TGCAGCGCCAGGGACAGTGGGGCAGGAGAGACCCAGTACTTC. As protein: CSARDSGAGETQYF.

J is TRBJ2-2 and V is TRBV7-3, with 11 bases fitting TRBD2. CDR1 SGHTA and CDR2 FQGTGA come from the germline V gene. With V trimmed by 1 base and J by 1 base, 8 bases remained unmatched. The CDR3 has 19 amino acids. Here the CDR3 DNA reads TGTGCCAGCAGCTTAAAAAGGGGGACTAGCGGCCTGAACACCGGGGAGCTGTTTTTT. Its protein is CASSLKRGTSGLNTGELFF.

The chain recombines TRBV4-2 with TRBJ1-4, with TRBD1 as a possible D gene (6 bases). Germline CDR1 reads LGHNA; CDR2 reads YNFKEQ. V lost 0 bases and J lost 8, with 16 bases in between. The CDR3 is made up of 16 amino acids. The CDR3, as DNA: TGTGCCAGCAGCCAAGATTCGAGGGGGGGGAGGGAAAAACTGTTTTTT. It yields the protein CASSQDSRGGREKLFF.

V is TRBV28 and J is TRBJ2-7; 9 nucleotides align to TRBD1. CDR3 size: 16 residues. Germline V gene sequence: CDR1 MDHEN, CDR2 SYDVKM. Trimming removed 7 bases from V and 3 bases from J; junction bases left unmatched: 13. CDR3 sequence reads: CASKTSGGTGIYEQYF. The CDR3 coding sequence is TGTGCCAGCAAAACTTCTGGGGGGACAGGGATCTACGAGCAGTACTTC.

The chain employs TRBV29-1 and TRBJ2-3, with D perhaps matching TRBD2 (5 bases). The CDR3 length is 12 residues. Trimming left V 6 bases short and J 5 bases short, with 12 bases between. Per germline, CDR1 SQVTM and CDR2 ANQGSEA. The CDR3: CSVDVGVDTQYF. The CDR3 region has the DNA TGCAGCGTAGATGTGGGAGTAGATACGCAGTATTTT.

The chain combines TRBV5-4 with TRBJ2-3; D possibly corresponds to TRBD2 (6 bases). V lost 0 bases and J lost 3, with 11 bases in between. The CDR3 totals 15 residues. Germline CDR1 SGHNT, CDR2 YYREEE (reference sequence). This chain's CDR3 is CASSLASRGTDTQYF. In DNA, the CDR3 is TGTGCCAGCAGCTTGGCCTCTCGGGGGACAGATACGCAGTATTTT.

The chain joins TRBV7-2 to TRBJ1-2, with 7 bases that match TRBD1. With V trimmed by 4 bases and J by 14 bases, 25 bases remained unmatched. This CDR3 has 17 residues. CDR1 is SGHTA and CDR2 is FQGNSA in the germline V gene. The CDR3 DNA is TGTGCCAGCAGCTCAGGCCGGGACAGAGTACTATCTATGGCTAGTACCTTC. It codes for CASSSGRDRVLSMASTF.

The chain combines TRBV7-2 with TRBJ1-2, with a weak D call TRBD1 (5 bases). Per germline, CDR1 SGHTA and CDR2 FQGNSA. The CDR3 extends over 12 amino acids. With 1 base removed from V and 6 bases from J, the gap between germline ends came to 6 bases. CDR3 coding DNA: TGTGCCAGCAGCTTAGGCAGGGATGGCTACACCTTC. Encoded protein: CASSLGRDGYTF.

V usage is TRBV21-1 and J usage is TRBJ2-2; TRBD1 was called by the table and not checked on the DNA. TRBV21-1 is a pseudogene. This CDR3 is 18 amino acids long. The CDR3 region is CASSKKGAGQGASGELFF. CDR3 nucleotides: TGTGCCAGCAGCAAAAAGGGGGCGGGACAGGGGGCATCCGGGGAGCTGTTTTTT.

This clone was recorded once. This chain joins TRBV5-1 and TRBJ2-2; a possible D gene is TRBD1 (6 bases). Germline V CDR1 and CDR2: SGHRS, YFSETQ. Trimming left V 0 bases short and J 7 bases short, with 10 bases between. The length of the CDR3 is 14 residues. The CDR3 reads CASSLAGAVGELFF. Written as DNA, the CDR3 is TGCGCCAGCAGCTTGGCAGGGGCGGTCGGGGAGCTGTTTTTT.

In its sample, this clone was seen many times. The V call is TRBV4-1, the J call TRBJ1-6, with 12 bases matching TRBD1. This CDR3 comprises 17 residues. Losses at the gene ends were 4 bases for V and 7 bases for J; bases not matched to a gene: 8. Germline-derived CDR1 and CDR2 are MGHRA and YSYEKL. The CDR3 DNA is TGCGCCAGCAGCCCTCCGGGACAGGGGGCGCAAAATTCACCCCTCCACTTT. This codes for CASSPPGQGAQNSPLHF.

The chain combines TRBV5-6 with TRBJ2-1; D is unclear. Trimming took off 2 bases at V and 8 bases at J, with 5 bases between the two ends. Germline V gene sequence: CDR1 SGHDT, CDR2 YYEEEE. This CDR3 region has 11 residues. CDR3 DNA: TGTGCCAGCAGCTTTCGTGATGAGCAGTTCTTC. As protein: CASSFRDEQFF.

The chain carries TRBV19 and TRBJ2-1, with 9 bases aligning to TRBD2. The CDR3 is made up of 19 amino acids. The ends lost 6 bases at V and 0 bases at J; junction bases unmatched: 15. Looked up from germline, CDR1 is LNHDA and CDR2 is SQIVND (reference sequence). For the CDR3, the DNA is TGTGCCAGTAGCCGAACTAGCGGGTCCTTCTGGAGCTCCTACAATGAGCAGTTCTTC. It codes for CASSRTSGSFWSSYNEQFF.

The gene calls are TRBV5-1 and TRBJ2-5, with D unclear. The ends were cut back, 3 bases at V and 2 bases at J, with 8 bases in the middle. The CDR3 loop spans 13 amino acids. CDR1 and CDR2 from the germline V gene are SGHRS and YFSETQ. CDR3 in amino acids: CASSSRVQETQYF. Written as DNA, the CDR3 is TGCGCCAGCAGCTCCCGGGTGCAAGAGACCCAGTACTTC.

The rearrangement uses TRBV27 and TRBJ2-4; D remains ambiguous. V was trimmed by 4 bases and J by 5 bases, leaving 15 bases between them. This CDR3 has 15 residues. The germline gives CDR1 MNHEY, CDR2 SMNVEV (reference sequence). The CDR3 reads CASSSRLESQNIQYF. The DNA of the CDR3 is TGTGCCAGCAGTTCCCGACTTGAATCTCAAAACATTCAGTACTTC.

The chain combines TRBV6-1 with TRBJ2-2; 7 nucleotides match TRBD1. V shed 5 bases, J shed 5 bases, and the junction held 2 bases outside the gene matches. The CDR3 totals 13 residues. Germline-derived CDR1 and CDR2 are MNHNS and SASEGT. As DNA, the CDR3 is TGTGCCAGCAGTCAGGGGGTTACCGGGGAGCTGTTTTTT. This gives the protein CASSQGVTGELFF.

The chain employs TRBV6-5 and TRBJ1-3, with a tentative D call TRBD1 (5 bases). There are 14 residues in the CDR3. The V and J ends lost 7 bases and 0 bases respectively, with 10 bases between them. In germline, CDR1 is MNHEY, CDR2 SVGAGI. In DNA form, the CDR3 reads TGTGCCAGCATTATGACAGTCTCTGGAAACACCATATATTTT. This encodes CASIMTVSGNTIYF.

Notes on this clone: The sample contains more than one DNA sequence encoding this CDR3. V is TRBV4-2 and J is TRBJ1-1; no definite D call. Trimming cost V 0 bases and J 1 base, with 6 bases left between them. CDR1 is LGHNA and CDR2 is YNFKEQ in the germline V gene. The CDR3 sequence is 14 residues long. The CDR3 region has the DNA TGTGCCAGCAGCCAAGACAGGCGGAACACTGAAGCTTTCTTT. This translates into CASSQDRRNTEAFF.

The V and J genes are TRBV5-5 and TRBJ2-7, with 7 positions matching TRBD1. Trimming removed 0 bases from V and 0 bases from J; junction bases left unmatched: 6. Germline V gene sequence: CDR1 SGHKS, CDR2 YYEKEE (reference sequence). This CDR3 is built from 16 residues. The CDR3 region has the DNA TGTGCCAGCAGCTTGGCCGAGGGACAGCGCTCCTACGAGCAGTACTTC. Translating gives CASSLAEGQRSYEQYF.

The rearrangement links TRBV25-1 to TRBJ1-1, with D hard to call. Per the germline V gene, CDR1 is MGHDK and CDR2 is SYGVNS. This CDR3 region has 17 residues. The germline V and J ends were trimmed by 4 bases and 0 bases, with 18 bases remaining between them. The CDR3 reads CASSVGEQVNMNTEAFF. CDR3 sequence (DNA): TGTGCCAGCAGTGTCGGGGAGCAGGTTAACATGAACACTGAAGCTTTCTTT.

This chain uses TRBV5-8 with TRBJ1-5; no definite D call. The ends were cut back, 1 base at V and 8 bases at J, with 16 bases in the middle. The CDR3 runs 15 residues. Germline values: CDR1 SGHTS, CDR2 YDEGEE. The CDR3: CASSLSARPIKPQHF. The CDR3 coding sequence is TGTGCCAGCAGCTTGTCCGCCAGGCCAATCAAGCCCCAGCATTTT.

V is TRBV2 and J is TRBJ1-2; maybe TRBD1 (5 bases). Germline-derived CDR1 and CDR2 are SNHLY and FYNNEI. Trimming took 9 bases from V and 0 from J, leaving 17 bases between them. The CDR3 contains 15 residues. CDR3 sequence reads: CASEFKRQPNYGYTF. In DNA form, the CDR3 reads TGTGCCAGTGAGTTTAAACGACAGCCTAACTATGGCTACACCTTC.

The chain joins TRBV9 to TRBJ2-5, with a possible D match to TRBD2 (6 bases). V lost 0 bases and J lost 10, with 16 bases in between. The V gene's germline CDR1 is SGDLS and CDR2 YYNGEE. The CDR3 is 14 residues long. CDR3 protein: CASSVAGEGSDQYF. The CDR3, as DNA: TGTGCCAGCAGCGTAGCGGGGGAAGGTAGTGACCAGTACTTC. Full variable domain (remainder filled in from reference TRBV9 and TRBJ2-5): DSGVTQTPKHLITATGQRVTLRCSPRSGDLSVYWYQQSLDQGLQFLIQYYNGEERAKGNILERFSAQQFPDLHSELNLSSLELGDSALYFCASSVAGEGSDQYFGPGTRLLVL.

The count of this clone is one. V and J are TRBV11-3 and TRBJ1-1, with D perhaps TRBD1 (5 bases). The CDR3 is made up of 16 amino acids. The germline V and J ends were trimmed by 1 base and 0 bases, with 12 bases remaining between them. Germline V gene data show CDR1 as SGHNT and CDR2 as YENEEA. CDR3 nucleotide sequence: TGTGCCAGCAGCTTAGTTGGTGGGGGGATGAACACTGAAGCTTTCTTT. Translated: CASSLVGGGMNTEAFF.

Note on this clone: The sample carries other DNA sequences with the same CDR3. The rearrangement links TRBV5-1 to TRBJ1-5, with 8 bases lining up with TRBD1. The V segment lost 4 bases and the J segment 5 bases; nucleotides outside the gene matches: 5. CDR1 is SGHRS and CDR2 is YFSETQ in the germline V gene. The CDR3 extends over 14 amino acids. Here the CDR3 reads CASSETGGDQPQHF. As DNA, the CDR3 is TGCGCCAGCAGCGAAACAGGGGGGGATCAGCCCCAGCATTTT.